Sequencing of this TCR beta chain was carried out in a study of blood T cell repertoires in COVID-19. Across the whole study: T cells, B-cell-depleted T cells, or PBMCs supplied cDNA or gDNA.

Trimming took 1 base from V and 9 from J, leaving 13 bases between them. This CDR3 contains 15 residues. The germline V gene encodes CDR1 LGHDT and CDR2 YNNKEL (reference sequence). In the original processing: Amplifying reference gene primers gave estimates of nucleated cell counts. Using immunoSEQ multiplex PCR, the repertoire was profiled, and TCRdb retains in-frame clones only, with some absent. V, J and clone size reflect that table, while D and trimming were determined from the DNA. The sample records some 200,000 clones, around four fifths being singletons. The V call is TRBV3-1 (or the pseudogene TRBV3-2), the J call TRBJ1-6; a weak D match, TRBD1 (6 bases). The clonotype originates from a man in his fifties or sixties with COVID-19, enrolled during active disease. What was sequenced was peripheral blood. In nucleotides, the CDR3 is TGTGCCAGCAGCCAAGCAGGACAGAGCGCTTCACCCCTCCACTTT. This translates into CASSQAGQSASPLHF.